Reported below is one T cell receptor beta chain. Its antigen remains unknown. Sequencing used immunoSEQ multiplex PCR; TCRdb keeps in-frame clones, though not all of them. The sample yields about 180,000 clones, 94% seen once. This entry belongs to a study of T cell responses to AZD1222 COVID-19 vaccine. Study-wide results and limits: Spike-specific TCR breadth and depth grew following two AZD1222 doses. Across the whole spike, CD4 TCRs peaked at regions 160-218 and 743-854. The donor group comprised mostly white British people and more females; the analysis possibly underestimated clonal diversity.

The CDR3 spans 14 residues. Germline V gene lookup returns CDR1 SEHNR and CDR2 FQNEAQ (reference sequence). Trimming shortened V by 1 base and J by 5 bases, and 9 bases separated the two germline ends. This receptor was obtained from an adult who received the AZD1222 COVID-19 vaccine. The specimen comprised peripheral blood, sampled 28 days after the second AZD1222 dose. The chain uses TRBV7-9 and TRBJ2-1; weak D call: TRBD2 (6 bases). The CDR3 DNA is TGTGCCAGCAGCTTAGTCCGGGGGAACAATGAGCAGTTCTTC. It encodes CASSLVRGNNEQFF.